Below are 18 T cell receptor beta chains sequenced from a single sample in a study of blood T cell repertoires in COVID-19. This table comes from immunoSEQ multiplex PCR, and its TCRdb copy is limited to in-frame clones, with some not included. The sample has more than 200,000 clones; around 90% are singletons. The sequenced material came from PBMCs or T cells enriched from blood (not recorded which). All receptors come from a man aged 25-40 years in a cohort exposed to, infected with or recovered from COVID-19 (not recorded which).

The chain has TRBV7-3 and TRBJ2-7, with TRBD2 as a possible D gene (6 bases). Germline V gives CDR1 SGHTA, CDR2 FQGTGA. CDR3 length: 14 amino acids. V lost 5 bases, J lost 2 bases, and 13 bases lay in between. CDR3 nucleotide sequence: TGTGCCAGCAGCCTTAACGGCGGGACCTACGAGCAGTACTTC. Residues: CASSLNGGTYEQYF.

The CDR3: CSVRRRSYGYTF. The CDR3 DNA follows: TGCAGCGTTCGTCGGCGGAGCTATGGCTACACCTTC. V usage is TRBV29-1 and J usage is TRBJ1-2; D ambiguous. CDR1 SQVTM and CDR2 ANQGSEA come from the germline V gene. Trimming cost V 5 bases and J 4 bases, with 11 bases left between them. This CDR3 is 12 amino acids long.

This chain joins TRBV19 and TRBJ1-4, with a weak D call TRBD1 (6 bases). This CDR3 has 13 residues. V lost 8 bases and J 7 bases, leaving 14 bases between the germline ends. Germline CDR1 and CDR2: LNHDA and SQIVND (reference sequence). The CDR3 spells CASLQGISEKLFF. The CDR3 nucleotides are TGTGCCAGTCTTCAGGGGATAAGTGAAAAACTGTTTTTT.

The chain couples TRBV6-1 to TRBJ2-7, with a possible D match to TRBD1 (5 bases). Trimming took 3 bases from V and 6 from J, leaving 6 bases between them. CDR3 size: 11 residues. Germline CDR1 and CDR2: MNHNS and SASEGT. CDR3 protein: CASSEGREQYF. CDR3 DNA: TGTGCCAGCAGTGAGGGGCGCGAGCAGTACTTC.

The V call is TRBV6-5, the J call TRBJ1-5, with a weak D call TRBD1 (5 bases). CDR3 length: 15 amino acids. Trimming removed 2 bases from V and 3 bases from J, with 11 bases in between. Germline V gene lookup returns CDR1 MNHEY and CDR2 SVGAGI. Here the CDR3 DNA reads TGTGCCAGCAGTTACGGGGGGAGCCCCAATCAGCCCCAGCATTTT. Protein product: CASSYGGSPNQPQHF.

The rearrangement joins TRBV7-9 to TRBJ2-1; 10 nucleotides match TRBD2. After removal of 7 bases from V and 6 bases from J, the junction contained 9 bases not matched to a gene. CDR1 is SEHNR and CDR2 is FQNEAQ in the germline V gene (reference sequence). CDR3 length: 15 residues. The CDR3 loop is CASTPPSGSANEQFF. Here the CDR3 DNA reads TGTGCCAGCACCCCCCCTAGCGGGAGTGCCAATGAGCAGTTCTTC.

The V call is TRBV11-3, the J call TRBJ1-2, with TRBD1 matching over 12 bases. The CDR3 loop spans 17 amino acids. V trimming: 3 bases; J trimming: 2 bases; junction bases outside the gene matches: 7. Germline CDR1 reads SGHNT; CDR2 reads YENEEA. The CDR3 bases are TGTGCCAGCAGCTTCGGTCCGGGGACAGGGGGCAACTATGGCTACACCTTC. Translated: CASSFGPGTGGNYGYTF.

The CDR3 nucleotides are TGTGCCAGTAGTGCCTGGACAGGGGGTAGGACAGATACGCAGTATTTT. Translating it yields CASSAWTGGRTDTQYF. The chain recombines TRBV19 with TRBJ2-3; 10 bases align to TRBD1. This CDR3 has 16 residues. With V trimmed by 5 bases and J by 3 bases, 8 bases remained unmatched. Germline CDR1 is LNHDA and CDR2 is SQIVND (reference sequence).

The V call is TRBV4-1, the J call TRBJ1-2; the D is unclear. Germline CDR1 is MGHRA and CDR2 is YSYEKL. V gave up 4 bases and J gave up 6 bases, with 15 bases separating them. This CDR3 has 14 residues. The CDR3 reads CASSLGGLEHGYTF. DNA for the CDR3: TGCGCCAGCAGCCTGGGAGGCCTTGAGCATGGCTACACCTTC.

The rearrangement uses TRBV7-6 and TRBJ2-7, with D hard to call. The CDR3 has 15 residues. Germline assignment: CDR1 SGHVS and CDR2 FNYEAQ. Trimming took off 5 bases at V and 0 bases at J, with 14 bases between the two ends. The CDR3 loop reads CASSPLGGNSYEQYF. The CDR3 bases are TGTGCCAGCAGCCCCCTTGGCGGAAACTCCTACGAGCAGTACTTC.

This clone has only one observation. Compared with germline, one end of the junction differs, possibly owing to a read error. The chain carries TRBV3-1 (or the pseudogene TRBV3-2) and TRBJ2-1, with a possible D match to TRBD1 (6 bases). Germline CDR1 is LGHDT and CDR2 is YNNKEL (reference sequence). The CDR3 extends over 13 amino acids. CDR3 DNA: TGTGCCAGTCAGGGACAATCCTTCAATGAGCAGTTCTTC. Translating it yields CASQGQSFNEQFF.

The chain is built from TRBV6-6 and TRBJ2-7; 11 positions agree with TRBD1. The CDR3 has 14 amino acids. J lost 3 bases, V lost 4 bases, and 2 bases had no gene match. Germline V gives CDR1 MNHNY, CDR2 SVGAGI (reference sequence). In DNA, the CDR3 is TGTGCCAGCAGTTCAGGGACAGGGGGCTACGAGCAGTACTTC. It translates to CASSSGTGGYEQYF.

The chain links TRBV28 to TRBJ1-5, with D maybe TRBD1 (6 bases). The V and J ends lost 5 bases and 7 bases respectively, with 18 bases between them. Germline values: CDR1 MDHEN, CDR2 SYDVKM. The CDR3 spans 15 residues. The chain's CDR3 is CASSDIQGRGQPQHF. The CDR3 DNA sequence: TGTGCCAGCAGTGATATACAGGGAAGGGGACAGCCCCAGCATTTT.

This clone was counted a few times. The V and J genes are TRBV24-1 and TRBJ1-1, with 9 bases aligning to TRBD1. Trimming took 4 bases from V and 8 from J; bases not matched to a gene: 4. CDR1 KGHDR and CDR2 SFDVKD come from the germline V gene. This CDR3 comprises 13 residues. CDR3 amino acids: CATSDRTGEEAFF. The CDR3 DNA reads TGTGCCACCAGTGACCGGACAGGGGAGGAAGCTTTCTTT.

The rearrangement joins TRBV3-1 (or the pseudogene TRBV3-2) to TRBJ1-2; TRBD1 is a possible D gene (5 bases). CDR1 and CDR2 from the germline V gene are LGHDT and YNNKEL (reference sequence). V lost 4 bases to trimming and J lost 7 bases, with 19 bases between them. This CDR3 has 15 residues. In DNA form, the CDR3 reads TGTGCCAGCAGCCCCTTCAATCGGGGGGGAGGTGGCTACACCTTC. Protein: CASSPFNRGGGGYTF.

This chain links TRBV7-2 with TRBJ2-7; D might be TRBD2 (6 bases). This CDR3 has 17 residues. Trimming took 0 bases from V and 0 from J, leaving 15 bases between them. CDR1 is SGHTA and CDR2 is FQGNSA in the germline V gene. As DNA, the CDR3 is TGTGCCAGCAGCTTAGCCGCGGGACCGTTTAGCTCCTACGAGCAGTACTTC. It specifies CASSLAAGPFSSYEQYF.

The rearrangement links TRBV11-1 to TRBJ2-7; 8 bases are shared with TRBD1. The V segment lost 5 bases and the J segment 6 bases; nucleotides outside the gene matches: 9. The CDR3 contains 14 residues. The germline V gene encodes CDR1 SGHAT and CDR2 FQDESV (reference sequence). The CDR3 reads CASSQDRVGAEQYF. The CDR3 nucleotides read TGTGCCAGCAGCCAGGACAGGGTTGGCGCCGAGCAGTACTTC.

CDR3 nucleotides: TGTGCCAGCAGCCGTCCGGGAAATGAGCAGTTCTTC. This encodes CASSRPGNEQFF. The genes are TRBV28 and TRBJ2-1; the D gene is possibly TRBD2 (5 bases). Germline V gives CDR1 MDHEN, CDR2 SYDVKM. The CDR3 has 12 residues. V was pared by 6 bases and J by 7 bases, with 10 bases between.